These 16 T cell receptor beta chains originate from one sample sequenced in a study of CD8 T cells in ankylosing spondylitis. TCRdb called the 5' RACE reads again in MiXCR, with one record for every CDR3 protein. The table shows about 340,000 distinct CDR3 sequences, with approximately 14% occurring only once. The sample comprised blood, either unsorted or a sorted T cell fraction (not recorded which). These TCRs come from a male donor with ankylosing spondylitis or in good health (not recorded which).

This chain connects TRBV28 to TRBJ2-7; D could derive from TRBD1 or TRBD2 (5 bases each). Per germline, CDR1 MDHEN and CDR2 SYDVKM. There are 17 residues in the CDR3. V was cut by 3 bases and J by 0 bases, with 18 bases left in between. This chain's CDR3 is CASSFPGWGPSSYEQYF. Here the CDR3 DNA reads TGTGCCAGCAGTTTTCCGGGGTGGGGCCCTAGCTCCTACGAGCAGTACTTC.

This clonotype was picked up many times. This chain links TRBV11-2 with TRBJ1-6; 8 nucleotides line up with TRBD1. Germline values: CDR1 SGHAT, CDR2 FQNNGV. With V trimmed by 5 bases and J by 10 bases, 7 bases remained unmatched. The CDR3 covers 14 residues. The CDR3 nucleotides read TGTGCCAGCAGCCTGGACAGGGTGGGCTCACCCCTCCACTTT. Its translation is CASSLDRVGSPLHF.

Only a few counts were recorded for this clonotype. The chain has TRBV10-3 and TRBJ2-1; the match to TRBD2 covers 8 bases. V lost 8 bases to trimming and J lost 0 bases; unmatched junction nucleotides: 6. Germline CDR1 ENHRY, CDR2 SYGVKD. This CDR3 spans 15 amino acids. CDR3 bases: TGTGCCATCGGTACTAGCGGTAGCTCCTACAATGAGCAGTTCTTC. It translates to CAIGTSGSSYNEQFF.

The chain carries TRBV3-1 and TRBJ1-1; D remains unclear. This CDR3 is 15 amino acids long. Germline values: CDR1 LGHDT, CDR2 YNNKEL (reference sequence). V dropped 0 bases and J dropped 1 base, with 9 bases sitting between them. The CDR3, as DNA: TGTGCCAGCAGCCAAGATATGGTCCAGAACACTGAAGCTTTCTTT. As protein: CASSQDMVQNTEAFF.

This clonotype was seen only a few times. The genes are TRBV10-3 and TRBJ2-7; D not resolved. With 6 bases removed from V and 2 bases from J, the gap between germline ends came to 29 bases. The CDR3 spans 19 residues. Looked up from germline, CDR1 is ENHRY and CDR2 is SYGVKD. The CDR3, as DNA: TGTGCCATCAGCGTACCTAAAACGCTAGGACGAAACGACCCCTACGAGCAGTACTTC. Translated: CAISVPKTLGRNDPYEQYF.

The V and J genes are TRBV20-1 and TRBJ2-2, with D unclear. CDR1 is DFQATT, CDR2 SNEGSKA, per germline (reference sequence). CDR3 length: 13 residues. Trimming left V 2 bases short and J 6 bases short, with 10 bases between. The CDR3, as DNA: TGCAGTGCTAGACCCCCCTGGGCCGGGGAGCTGTTTTTT. Its translation: CSARPPWAGELFF.

The chain combines TRBV6-1 with TRBJ1-1, with D unresolved. Germline V gene lookup returns CDR1 MNHNS and CDR2 SASEGT. CDR3 length: 12 amino acids. The V and J ends lost 6 bases and 10 bases respectively, with 15 bases between them. CDR3 in DNA: TGTGCCAGCAGAGGACTTTCAAGGGTAGCTTTCTTT. This sequence encodes CASRGLSRVAFF.

The chain carries TRBV12-3 or TRBV12-4 and TRBJ2-7; 11 positions agree with TRBD1. The CDR3 loop spans 15 amino acids. V trimming: 3 bases; J trimming: 7 bases; junction bases outside the gene matches: 8. The CDR3 DNA sequence: TGTGCCAGCAGTTTTTTCGGACAGGGGGCGGGGGAGCAGTACTTC. Its translation: CASSFFGQGAGEQYF.

This clonotype showed up just a few times. V usage is TRBV7-9 and J usage is TRBJ2-1; D call uncertain. CDR3 length: 12 amino acids. CDR1 and CDR2 from the germline V gene are SEHNR and FQNEAQ (reference sequence). Trimming shortened V by 2 bases and J by 10 bases, and 9 bases separated the two germline ends. CDR3 in amino acids: CASSLLLPEQFF. In nucleotides, the CDR3 is TGTGCCAGCAGCTTATTACTTCCCGAGCAGTTCTTC.

This clonotype showed up just a few times. This sequence joins TRBV7-9 and TRBJ2-7; TRBD1 aligns across 7 bases. CDR3 length: 17 amino acids. With 6 bases clipped from V and 7 bases from J, the junction kept 21 bases outside the gene matches. Germline V gene lookup returns CDR1 SEHNR and CDR2 FQNEAQ (reference sequence). This CDR3 reads CASSSTAGQVLRDEQYF. The CDR3 coding sequence is TGTGCCAGCAGTTCCACGGCAGGACAGGTTCTAAGAGATGAGCAGTACTTC.

The chain couples TRBV20-1 to TRBJ1-6; possibly TRBD1 for D (5 bases). The ends were cut back, 1 base at V and 0 bases at J, with 10 bases in the middle. The CDR3 runs 16 residues. Germline lookup yields CDR1 DFQATT and CDR2 SNEGSKA (reference sequence). CDR3 coding DNA: TGCAGTGCTAGAGTCTCAGACAGCTCCTATAATTCACCCCTCCACTTT. It specifies CSARVSDSSYNSPLHF.

This clonotype was observed a few times. V usage is TRBV27 and J usage is TRBJ2-7, with 9 bases that match TRBD1. The CDR3 totals 13 residues. Germline V gives CDR1 MNHEY, CDR2 SMNVEV (reference sequence). V was pared by 9 bases and J by 1 base, with 4 bases of the junction left unmatched. CDR3 protein: CASGDRDSYEQYF. In DNA form, the CDR3 reads TGTGCCAGTGGGGACAGGGATTCCTACGAGCAGTACTTC.

The chain links TRBV10-3 to TRBJ1-2; 7 nucleotides agree with TRBD1. Germline V CDR1 and CDR2: ENHRY, SYGVKD. The V and J ends lost 7 bases and 3 bases, in that order; junction bases with no gene match: 8. The CDR3 consists of 14 residues. The CDR3 protein is CAINDREIHYGYTF. The CDR3 nucleotides are TGTGCCATCAACGACAGGGAGATACACTATGGCTACACCTTC.

The chain combines TRBV5-1 with TRBJ2-7, with 7 bases aligning to TRBD1. V shed 3 bases, J shed 7 bases, and the junction held 13 bases outside the gene matches. Germline V lookup: CDR1 SGHRS, CDR2 YFSETQ. The CDR3 loop spans 15 amino acids. The CDR3 coding sequence is TGCGCCAGCAGCTCACTCCGGGACAGAGACGGGGAGCAGTACTTC. Protein product: CASSSLRDRDGEQYF. Filled out from reference TRBV5-1 and TRBJ2-7, the complete variable domain reads KAGVTQTPRYLIKTRGQQVTLSCSPISGHRSVSWYQQTPGQGLQFLFEYFSETQRNKGNFPGRFSGRQFSNSRSEMNVSTLELGDSALYLCASSSLRDRDGEQYFGPGTRLTVT.

The rearrangement links TRBV14 to TRBJ2-2; D could derive from TRBD1 or TRBD2 (5 bases each). Germline V gene data show CDR1 as SGHDN and CDR2 as FVKESK. The CDR3 is made up of 15 amino acids. Trimming stripped 6 bases from V and 0 bases from J, with 11 bases between. CDR3 residues: CASSVLGANTGELFF. The CDR3 nucleotides are TGTGCCAGCAGTGTCCTGGGGGCGAACACCGGGGAGCTGTTTTTT. The variable domain in full, with the rest retrieved from reference TRBV14 and TRBJ2-2, is EAGVTQFPSHSVIEKGQTVTLRCDPISGHDNLYWYRRVMGKEIKFLLHFVKESKQDESGMPNNRFLAERTGGTYSTLKVQPAELEDSGVYFCASSVLGANTGELFFGEGSRLTVL.

The chain joins TRBV11-3 to TRBJ2-1, with 9 positions matching TRBD1. The CDR3 consists of 17 residues. Trimming at V came to 2 bases and at J to 8 bases, leaving 13 bases not matched to a gene. Germline V gene data show CDR1 as SGHNT and CDR2 as YENEEA. The CDR3 DNA follows: TGTGCCAGCAGCTTAATGACAGGGGGAGTGGAAGGGGATGAGCAGTTCTTC. This sequence encodes CASSLMTGGVEGDEQFF.